These 17 T cell receptor beta chains share one sample of origin, sequenced in a study of CD8+CD57+ T cells in acquired aplastic anemia. The template for TCR beta VDJ and CDR3 sequence profiling was genomic DNA. TCRdb reprocessed the reads via MiXCR and lists one record per CDR3 protein. In the table there are hundreds of thousands of distinct CDR3 sequences, about two thirds of which are singletons. The source material was sorted CD4+, CD8+, or CD8+CD57+ T cells (not recorded which) from PBMCs. All receptors derive from a human donor in good health, serving as a control.

Many counts were recorded for this clonotype. The chain recombines TRBV20-1 with TRBJ1-2; D call uncertain. CDR1 is DFQATT, CDR2 SNEGSKA, per germline (reference sequence). The CDR3 has 17 amino acids. The ends were cut back, 0 bases at V and 8 bases at J, with 25 bases in the middle. As DNA, the CDR3 is TGCAGTGCTAGAGATTGGACCCTCCCCCAAGGGATTGGCGGCTACACCTTC. Translated: CSARDWTLPQGIGGYTF.

For this clonotype: Compared with germline, one end of the junction differs, possibly owing to a read error. Here the CDR3 DNA reads TGCGCCAGCAGCTTGGGTGGCGTGGTCAGCGAGCAATACTTC. Amino acids: CASSLGGVVSEQYF. The V gene is TRBV5-1, the J gene TRBJ2-7; D call uncertain. CDR1 and CDR2 from the germline V gene are SGHRS and YFSETQ. The CDR3 is made up of 14 amino acids.

The V and J genes are TRBV9 and TRBJ1-2; the D is unclear. CDR3 length equals 11 residues. V lost 9 bases, J lost 8 bases, and 14 bases lay in between. Germline CDR1 reads SGDLS; CDR2 reads YYNGEE. CDR3 residues: CAISDGRGYTF. CDR3 coding DNA: TGTGCCATCAGTGATGGCAGGGGCTACACCTTC.

This chain connects TRBV5-6 to TRBJ1-2, with a weak D call TRBD1 (5 bases). This CDR3 spans 15 amino acids. CDR1 is SGHDT, CDR2 YYEEEE, per germline. V dropped 3 bases and J dropped 4 bases, with 16 bases sitting between them. The CDR3 sequence: CASSSQDKGSYGYTF. In DNA, the CDR3 is TGTGCCAGCAGCTCCCAGGACAAGGGGTCCTATGGCTACACCTTC. The whole variable domain, filled in from reference TRBV5-6 and TRBJ1-2, reads DAGVTQSPTHLIKTRGQQVTLRCSPKSGHDTVSWYQQALGQGPQFIFQYYEEEERQRGNFPDRFSGHQFPNYSSELNVNALLLGDSALYLCASSSQDKGSYGYTFGSGTRLTVV.

V and J are TRBV15 and TRBJ2-1; D may be TRBD1 (5 bases). The CDR3 has 15 residues. Germline V gene lookup returns CDR1 LNHNV and CDR2 YYDKDF (reference sequence). V was trimmed by 5 bases and J by 1 base, leaving 12 bases between them. CDR3 protein: CATSYSRGSYNEQFF. Here the CDR3 DNA reads TGTGCCACCAGCTACTCTAGGGGATCCTACAATGAGCAGTTCTTC.

Regarding this clonotype: A much larger clone differs from this one at a single base, so this may be a read error. The rearrangement uses TRBV12-3 or TRBV12-4 and TRBJ1-2; D may be TRBD1 (5 bases). Trimming cost V 6 bases and J 3 bases, with 11 bases left between them. This CDR3 has 13 amino acids. CDR3 coding DNA: TGTGCCAGCAGACGGGGGGTTGACTATGGCTACACCTTC. Translation gives CASRRGVDYGYTF.

V usage is TRBV4-1 and J usage is TRBJ2-7; perhaps TRBD1 as D (6 bases). This CDR3 contains 15 residues. V lost 0 bases and J lost 3, with 12 bases in between. The V gene's germline CDR1 is MGHRA and CDR2 YSYEKL. This CDR3 is CASSQEKDSLYEQYF. The CDR3 nucleotides are TGCGCCAGCAGCCAAGAAAAGGACAGCCTCTACGAGCAGTACTTC.

This clonotype was seen at least ten times. The CDR3 is CASRGTRGSNQPQHF. The CDR3 nucleotides are TGTGCCAGCAGAGGAACCAGGGGAAGCAATCAGCCCCAGCATTTT. The chain recombines TRBV2 with TRBJ1-5, with D possibly TRBD1 on 6 matching bases. CDR3 length: 15 residues. The germline V and J ends were trimmed by 6 bases and 1 base, with 13 bases remaining between them. Germline V lookup: CDR1 SNHLY, CDR2 FYNNEI.

The chain joins TRBV24-1 to TRBJ2-3, with TRBD1 matching over 10 bases. The trim removed 4 bases at V and 5 bases at J, leaving 8 bases unmatched. This CDR3 region has 16 residues. Germline V gives CDR1 KGHDR, CDR2 SFDVKD. The CDR3 nucleotides are TGTGCCACCAGTGAGGGGACAGGGGTGGACGGAGATACGCAGTATTTT. Its protein is CATSEGTGVDGDTQYF.

V and J are TRBV19 and TRBJ2-7; D may be TRBD1 (6 bases). The CDR3 covers 15 residues. Germline V lookup: CDR1 LNHDA, CDR2 SQIVND (reference sequence). Trimming took 3 bases from V and 2 from J, leaving 14 bases between them. The CDR3 is CASSIRPGDAYEQYF. The CDR3 DNA reads TGTGCCAGTAGTATCAGGCCAGGGGACGCCTACGAGCAGTACTTC.

This clonotype was detected many times. The rearrangement links TRBV5-1 to TRBJ2-7, with a tentative D call TRBD1 (6 bases). Germline CDR1 and CDR2: SGHRS and YFSETQ. CDR3 length: 14 amino acids. Trimming took off 9 bases at V and 4 bases at J, with 20 bases between the two ends. In DNA, the CDR3 is TGCGCCACCTCTGGGGGCGAAAGTGGGTACGAGCAGTACTTC. Its translation is CATSGGESGYEQYF.

This clonotype was seen a handful of times. V and J are TRBV7-9 and TRBJ1-2, with D tentatively TRBD1 (5 bases). Trimming shortened V by 6 bases and J by 3 bases, and 11 bases separated the two germline ends. The germline gives CDR1 SEHNR, CDR2 FQNEAQ (reference sequence). This CDR3 contains 13 residues. As DNA, the CDR3 is TGTGCCAGCAGTCCCCAGGGTTACTATGGCTACACCTTC. Encoded protein: CASSPQGYYGYTF. Combining the CDR3 with reference TRBV7-9 and TRBJ1-2 gives the whole variable domain DTGVSQNPRHKITKRGQNVTFRCDPISEHNRLYWYRQTLGQGPEFLTYFQNEAQLEKSRLLSDRFSAERPKGSFSTLEIQRTEQGDSAMYLCASSPQGYYGYTFGSGTRLTVV.

Turning to this clonotype: An end of the junction differs from the germline gene, which may be a read error. J is TRBJ2-7 and V is TRBV5-1, with 8 bases aligning to TRBD1. There are 17 residues in the CDR3. The germline gives CDR1 SGHRS, CDR2 YFSETQ. The CDR3 sequence is CASSLLRTQGATYEQYF. The CDR3 DNA sequence: TGTGCCAGCAGCTTGCTTCGGACGCAGGGGGCAACCTACGAGCAGTACTTC.

V is TRBV10-3 and J is TRBJ1-3, with a possible D match to TRBD1 (5 bases). Germline CDR1 reads ENHRY; CDR2 reads SYGVKD. V shed 9 bases and J shed 0 bases, with 9 bases lying between them. The CDR3 runs 13 residues. The CDR3 DNA is TGTGCCATAAGGGGCGACTCTGGAAACACCATATATTTT. Its translation: CAIRGDSGNTIYF.

This clonotype was seen at least ten times. V and J are TRBV6-5 and TRBJ1-2; the D gene is possibly TRBD1 (5 bases). The CDR3 has 12 amino acids. V lost 5 bases to trimming and J lost 6 bases, with 10 bases between them. Germline loops: CDR1 MNHEY, CDR2 SVGAGI. The CDR3 is CASSRGGNGYTF. Written as DNA, the CDR3 is TGTGCCAGCAGTCGGGGGGGAAATGGCTACACCTTC.

CDR3 nucleotides: TGTGCCAGCGGGCGGATCAGGTTGGATGGCTACACCTTC. It specifies CASGRIRLDGYTF. The J gene is TRBJ1-2, the V gene TRBV13; no reliable D call. From germline, CDR1 is PRHDT and CDR2 FYEKMQ (reference sequence). The CDR3 is 13 residues long. Trimming left V 8 bases short and J 6 bases short, with 16 bases between.

This clonotype was detected only a few times. Here the CDR3 omits its conserved ending phenylalanine or tryptophan, so a read error is the likely source. Because the CDR3's place on the DNA is in doubt, the DNA is left out and the CDR3 is given as listed by TCRdb. V usage is TRBV7-3 and J usage is TRBJ1-2; TRBD1, the table's D call, was not compared with the DNA. Germline CDR1 reads SGHTA; CDR2 reads FQGTGA. The length of the CDR3 is 13 amino acids, counting both ends. CDR3 loop: CASSSQGGDQHQH.